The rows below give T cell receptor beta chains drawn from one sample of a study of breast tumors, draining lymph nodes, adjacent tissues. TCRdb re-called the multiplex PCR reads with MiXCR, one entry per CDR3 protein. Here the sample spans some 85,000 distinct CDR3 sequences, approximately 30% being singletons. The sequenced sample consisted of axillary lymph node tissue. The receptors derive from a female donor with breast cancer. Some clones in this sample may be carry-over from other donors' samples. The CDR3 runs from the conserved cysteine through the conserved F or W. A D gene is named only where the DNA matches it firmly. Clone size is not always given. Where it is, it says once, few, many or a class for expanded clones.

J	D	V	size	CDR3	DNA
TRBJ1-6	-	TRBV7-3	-	CASSPGGTSPLHF	TGTGCCAGCAGCCCGGGCGGGACTTCACCCCTCCACTTT
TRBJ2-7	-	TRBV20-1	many	CSARDAYEQYF	TGCAGTGCTAGAGATGCATACGAGCAGTACTTC
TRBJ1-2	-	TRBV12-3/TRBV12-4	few	CASSGGENYGYTF	TGTGCCAGCAGTGGGGGGGAGAACTATGGCTACACCTTC
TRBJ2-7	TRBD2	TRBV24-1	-	CATSDPTSGTYEQYF	TGTGCCACCAGTGACCCCACTAGCGGGACCTACGAGCAGTACTTC
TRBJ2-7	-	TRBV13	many	CASSPPGVGRSYEQYF	TGTGCCAGCAGCCCGCCGGGGGTTGGGAGATCCTACGAGCAGTACTTC
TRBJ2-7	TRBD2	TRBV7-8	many	CASSREPGLAGEQYF	TGTGCCAGCAGCCGCGAACCGGGACTAGCAGGCGAGCAGTACTTC
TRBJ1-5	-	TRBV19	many	CASSMILGTSNQPQHF	TGTGCCAGTAGTATGATATTGGGGACAAGCAATCAGCCCCAGCATTTT
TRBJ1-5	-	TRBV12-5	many	CASGAGGHQPQHF	TGTGCTAGTGGCGCGGGGGGGCATCAGCCCCAGCATTTT
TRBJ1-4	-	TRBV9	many	CASSVAGGKLFF	TGTGCCAGCAGCGTAGCTGGTGGAAAACTGTTTTTT
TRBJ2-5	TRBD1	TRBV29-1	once	CSVIITGGRDQETQYF	TGCAGCGTTATTATTACAGGGGGCCGTGACCAAGAGACCCAGTACTTC
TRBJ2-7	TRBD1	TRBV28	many	CASSWGQGYEQYF	TGTGCCAGCAGTTGGGGACAGGGCTACGAGCAGTACTTC
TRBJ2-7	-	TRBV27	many	CASSLTANSYEQYF	TGTGCCAGCAGCTTGACAGCTAACTCCTACGAGCAGTACTTC
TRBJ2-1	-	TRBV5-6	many	CASSLEVGGVTFRTNEQFF	TGTGCCAGCAGCTTGGAGGTGGGCGGAGTTACCTTCCGAACGAATGAGCAGTTCTTC
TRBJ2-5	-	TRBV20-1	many	CSARDTGGWGQETQYF	TGCAGTGCTAGAGATACGGGGGGCTGGGGTCAAGAGACCCAGTACTTC